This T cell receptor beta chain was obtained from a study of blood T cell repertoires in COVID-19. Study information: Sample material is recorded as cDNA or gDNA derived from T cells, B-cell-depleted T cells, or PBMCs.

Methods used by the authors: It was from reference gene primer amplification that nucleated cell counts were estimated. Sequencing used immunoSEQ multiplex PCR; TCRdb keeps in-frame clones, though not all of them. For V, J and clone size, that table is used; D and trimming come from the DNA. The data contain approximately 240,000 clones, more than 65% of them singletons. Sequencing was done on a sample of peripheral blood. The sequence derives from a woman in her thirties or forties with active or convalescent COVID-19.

This CDR3 reads CASSWGGGGQGHTEAFF. CDR3 bases: TGTGCCAGCAGCTGGGGGGGAGGTGGGCAGGGACACACTGAAGCTTTCTTT. The chain couples TRBV5-4 to TRBJ1-1; D might be TRBD1 (5 bases). CDR1 is SGHNT and CDR2 is YYREEE in the germline V gene (reference sequence). V was clipped by 3 bases and J by 3 bases, with 21 bases between them. This CDR3 spans 17 amino acids.